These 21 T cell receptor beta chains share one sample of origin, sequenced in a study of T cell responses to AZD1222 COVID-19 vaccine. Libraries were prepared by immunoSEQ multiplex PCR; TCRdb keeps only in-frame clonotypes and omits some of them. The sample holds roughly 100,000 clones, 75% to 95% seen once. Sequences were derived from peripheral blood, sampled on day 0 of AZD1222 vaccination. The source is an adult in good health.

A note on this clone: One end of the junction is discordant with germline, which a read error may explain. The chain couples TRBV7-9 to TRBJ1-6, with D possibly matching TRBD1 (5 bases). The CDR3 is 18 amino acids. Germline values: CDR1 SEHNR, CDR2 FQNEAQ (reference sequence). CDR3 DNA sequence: TGTGCCAGCAGCATAGCGGGGCCAGGGAGCTCCTATAATTCACCCCTCCACTTT. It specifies CASSIAGPGSSYNSPLHF. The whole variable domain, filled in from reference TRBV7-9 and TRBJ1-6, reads DTGVSQNPRHKITKRGQNVTFRCDPISEHNRLYWYRQTLGQGPEFLTYFQNEAQLEKSRLLSDRFSAERPKGSFSTLEIQRTEQGDSAMYLCASSIAGPGSSYNSPLHFGNGTRLTVT.

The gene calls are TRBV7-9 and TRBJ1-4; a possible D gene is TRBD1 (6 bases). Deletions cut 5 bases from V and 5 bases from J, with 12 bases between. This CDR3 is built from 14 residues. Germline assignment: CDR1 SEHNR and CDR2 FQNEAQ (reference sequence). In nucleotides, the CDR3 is TGTGCCAGCAGCGAACAGGGAGGGAATGAAAAACTGTTTTTT. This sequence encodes CASSEQGGNEKLFF.

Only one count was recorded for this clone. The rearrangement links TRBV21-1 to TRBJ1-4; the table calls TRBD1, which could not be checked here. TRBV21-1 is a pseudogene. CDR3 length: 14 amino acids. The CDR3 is CASSNERKTEKLFF. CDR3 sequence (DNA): TGTGCCAGCAGCAACGAACGAAAGACAGAAAAACTGTTTTTT.

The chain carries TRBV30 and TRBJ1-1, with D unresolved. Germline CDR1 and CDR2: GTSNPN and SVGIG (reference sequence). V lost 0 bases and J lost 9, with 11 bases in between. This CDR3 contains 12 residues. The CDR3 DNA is TGTGCCTGGAGTGTACTCGGAGCTCAAGCTTTCTTT. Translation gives CAWSVLGAQAFF.

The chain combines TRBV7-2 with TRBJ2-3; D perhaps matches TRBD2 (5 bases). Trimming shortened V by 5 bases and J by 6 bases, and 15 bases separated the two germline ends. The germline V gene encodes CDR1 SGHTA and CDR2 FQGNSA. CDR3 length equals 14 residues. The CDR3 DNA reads TGTGCCAGCAGCCCCCTCGCGCGCGGGGATACGCAGTATTTT. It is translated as CASSPLARGDTQYF.

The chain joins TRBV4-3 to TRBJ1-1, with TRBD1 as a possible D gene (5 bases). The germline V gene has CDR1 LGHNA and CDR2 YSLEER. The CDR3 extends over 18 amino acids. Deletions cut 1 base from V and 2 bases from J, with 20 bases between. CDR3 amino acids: CASSQAFSRGASNTEAFF. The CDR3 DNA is TGCGCCAGCAGCCAAGCCTTCAGTCGCGGGGCAAGTAACACTGAAGCTTTCTTT.

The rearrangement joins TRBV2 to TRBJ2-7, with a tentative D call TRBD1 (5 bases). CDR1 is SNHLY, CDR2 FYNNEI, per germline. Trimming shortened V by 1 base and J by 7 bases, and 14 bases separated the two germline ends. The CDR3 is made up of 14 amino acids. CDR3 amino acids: CASSEGTSPWEQYF. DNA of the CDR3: TGTGCCAGCAGTGAAGGGACATCCCCGTGGGAGCAGTACTTC.

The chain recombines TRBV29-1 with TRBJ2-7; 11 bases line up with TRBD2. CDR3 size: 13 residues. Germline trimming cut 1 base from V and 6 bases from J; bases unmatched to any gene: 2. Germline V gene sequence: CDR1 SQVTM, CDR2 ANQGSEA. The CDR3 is CSVEGLAGGEQYF. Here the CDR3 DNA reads TGCAGCGTTGAAGGTCTAGCGGGAGGCGAGCAGTACTTC.

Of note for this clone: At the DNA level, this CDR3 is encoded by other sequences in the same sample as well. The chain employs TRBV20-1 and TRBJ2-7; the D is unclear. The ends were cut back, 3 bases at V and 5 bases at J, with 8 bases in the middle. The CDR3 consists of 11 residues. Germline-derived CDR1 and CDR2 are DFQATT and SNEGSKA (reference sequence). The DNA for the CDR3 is TGCAGTGCTAGGACCCTGGACGAGCAGTACTTC. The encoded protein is CSARTLDEQYF.

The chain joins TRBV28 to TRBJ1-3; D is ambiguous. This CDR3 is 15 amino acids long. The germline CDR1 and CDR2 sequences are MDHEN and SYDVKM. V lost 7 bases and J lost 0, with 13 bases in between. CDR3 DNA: TGTGCCAGCACCCCCAACAGATTCTCTGGAAACACCATATATTTT. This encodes CASTPNRFSGNTIYF.

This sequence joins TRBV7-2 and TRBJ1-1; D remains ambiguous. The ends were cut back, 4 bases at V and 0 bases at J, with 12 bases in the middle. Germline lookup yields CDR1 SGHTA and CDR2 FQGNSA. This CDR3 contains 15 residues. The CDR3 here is CASSSGSTVNTEAFF. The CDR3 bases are TGTGCCAGCAGCTCTGGGTCGACGGTGAACACTGAAGCTTTCTTT.

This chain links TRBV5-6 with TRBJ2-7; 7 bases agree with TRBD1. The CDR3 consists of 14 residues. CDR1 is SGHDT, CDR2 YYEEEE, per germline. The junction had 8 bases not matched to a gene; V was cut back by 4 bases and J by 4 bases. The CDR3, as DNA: TGTGCCAGCAGCACCCTAGGGGGCCCGTACGAGCAGTACTTC. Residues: CASSTLGGPYEQYF.

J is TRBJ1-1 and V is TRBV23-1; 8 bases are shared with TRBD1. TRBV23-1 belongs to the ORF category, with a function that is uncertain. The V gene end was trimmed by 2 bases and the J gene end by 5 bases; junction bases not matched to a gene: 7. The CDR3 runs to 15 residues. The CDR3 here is CASSQIRDRITEAFF. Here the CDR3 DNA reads TGCGCCAGCAGTCAAATCCGGGACAGGATTACTGAAGCTTTCTTT.

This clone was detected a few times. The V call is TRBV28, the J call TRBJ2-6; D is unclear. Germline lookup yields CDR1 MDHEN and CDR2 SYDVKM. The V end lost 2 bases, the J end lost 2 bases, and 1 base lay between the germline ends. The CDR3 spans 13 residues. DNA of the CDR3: TGTGCCAGCAGTTTAGCTGGGGCCAACGTCCTGACTTTC. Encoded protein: CASSLAGANVLTF.

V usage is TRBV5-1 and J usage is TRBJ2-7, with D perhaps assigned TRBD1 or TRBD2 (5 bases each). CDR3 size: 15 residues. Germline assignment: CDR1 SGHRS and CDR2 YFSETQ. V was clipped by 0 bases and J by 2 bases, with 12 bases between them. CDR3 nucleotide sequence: TGCGCCAGCAGCTTGGCCGGGACCGCCGCCTACGAGCAGTACTTC. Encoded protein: CASSLAGTAAYEQYF.

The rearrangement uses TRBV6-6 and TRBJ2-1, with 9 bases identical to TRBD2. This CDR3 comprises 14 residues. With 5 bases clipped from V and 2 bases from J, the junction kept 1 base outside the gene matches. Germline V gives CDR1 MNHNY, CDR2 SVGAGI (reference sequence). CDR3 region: CASSRLAAYNEQFF. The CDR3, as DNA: TGTGCCAGCAGTCGACTAGCGGCCTACAATGAGCAGTTCTTC.

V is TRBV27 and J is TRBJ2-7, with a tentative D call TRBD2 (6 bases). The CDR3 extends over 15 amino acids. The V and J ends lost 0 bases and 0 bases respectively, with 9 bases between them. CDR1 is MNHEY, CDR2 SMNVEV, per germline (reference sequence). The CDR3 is CASSLSEGSSYEQYF. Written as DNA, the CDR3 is TGTGCCAGCAGTTTATCGGAGGGGAGCTCCTACGAGCAGTACTTC.

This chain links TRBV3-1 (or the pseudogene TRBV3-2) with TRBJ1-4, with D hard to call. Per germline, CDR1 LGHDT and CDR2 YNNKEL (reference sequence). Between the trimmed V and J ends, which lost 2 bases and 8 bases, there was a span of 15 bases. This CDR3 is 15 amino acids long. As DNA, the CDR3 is TGTGCCAGCAGCCAATGGGCAGCCCGAGGGGAAAAACTGTTTTTT. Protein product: CASSQWAARGEKLFF.

In DNA, the CDR3 is TGTGCCAGCAGCCCAGGGACACCTTCCCAAGGGACGGGGGTTCGGGACACCATATATTTT. Translated: CASSPGTPSQGTGVRDTIYF. The chain joins TRBV9 to TRBJ1-3, with D perhaps matching TRBD1 (6 bases). From germline, CDR1 is SGDLS and CDR2 YYNGEE. The CDR3 is made up of 20 amino acids. Trimming pared 4 bases from V and 8 bases from J, leaving 34 bases between. Full variable domain (missing parts from reference TRBV9 and TRBJ1-3): DSGVTQTPKHLITATGQRVTLRCSPRSGDLSVYWYQQSLDQGLQFLIQYYNGEERAKGNILERFSAQQFPDLHSELNLSSLELGDSALYFCASSPGTPSQGTGVRDTIYFGEGSWLTVV.

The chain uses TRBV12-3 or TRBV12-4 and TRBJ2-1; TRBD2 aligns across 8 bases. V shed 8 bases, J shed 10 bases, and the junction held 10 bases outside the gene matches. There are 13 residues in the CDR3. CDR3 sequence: CASAVAGPPEQFF. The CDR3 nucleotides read TGTGCCAGCGCGGTAGCGGGACCCCCCGAGCAGTTCTTC.

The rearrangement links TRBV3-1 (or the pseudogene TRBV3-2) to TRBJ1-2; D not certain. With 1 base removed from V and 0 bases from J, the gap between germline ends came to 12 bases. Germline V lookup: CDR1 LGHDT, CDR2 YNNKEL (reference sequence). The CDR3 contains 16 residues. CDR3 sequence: CASSQGRRGANYGYTF. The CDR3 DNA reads TGTGCCAGCAGCCAAGGGCGGCGCGGGGCTAACTATGGCTACACCTTC.